Described below is a single T cell receptor delta chain sequence and its context. Its specificity is unknown. The data were obtained in a study of Vδ1+ human thymocytes. Study-wide results and limits: Thymic TRG and TRD repertoires appeared highly polyclonal. Thymic delta-chain repertoires held about 20% Vdelta2 sequences and few Vdelta3, despite high sort purity.

The CDR3 extends over 20 amino acids. With 0 bases clipped from V and 0 bases from J, the junction kept 13 bases outside the gene matches. Germline CDR1 reads TSWWSYY; CDR2 reads QGS. Sequences come from RNA converted to cDNA by reverse transcription. Multiplex PCR used pooled V-gene forward primers and a constant-region reverse primer to amplify CDR3s. TCRdb used CATT to re-call clones from the multiplex PCR reads. The repertoire holds about 75,000 delta-chain clones, with approximately 37% as singletons. The source of this sequence is a boy younger than two who had congenital heart surgery. Sequenced input: Vdelta1+ gamma-delta thymocytes from the thymus. Described subset: FACS-sorted CD3+ TCRalphabeta- TCRVdelta1+ TCRVdelta2- thymocytes. The chain combines TRDV1 with TRDJ1; 10 nucleotides line up with TRDD3. CDR3 sequence: CALGELGNYWGIPYTDKLIF. DNA for the CDR3: TGTGCTCTTGGGGAACTGGGGAACTACTGGGGGATTCCGTACACCGATAAACTCATCTTT.